One and the same sample provided the 11 T cell receptor beta chains below, sequenced in a study of T cell repertoires in cytomegalovirus infection. TCRdb analysed the reads with MiXCR anew, one entry per CDR3 protein. The table records under 800,000 distinct CDR3 sequences, roughly 24% of them present only once. The source material was CD8+ T cells from PBMCs. The receptors originated from a human donor in good health (CMV status not recorded). Some clones in this sample may be carry-over from other donors' samples.

This clonotype was seen a single time. The junction shows a germline mismatch at one end, possibly a read error. V is TRBV2 and J is TRBJ1-5; 9 nucleotides match TRBD1. The CDR3 is 15 residues long. Germline V lookup: CDR1 SNHLY, CDR2 FYNNEI. CDR3 coding DNA: TGTGCCAGCATCCCCGGGACAGGGAATAATCAGCCACAGCATTTT. Translating gives CASIPGTGNNQPQHF.

This clonotype was recorded a few times. The chain employs TRBV7-3 and TRBJ1-1; possible D gene TRBD1, 6 bases. The CDR3 runs 14 residues. Germline loops: CDR1 SGHTA, CDR2 FQGTGA. V lost 5 bases and J lost 4, with 14 bases in between. CDR3 loop: CASSAGDIATEAFF. Here the CDR3 DNA reads TGTGCCAGCAGCGCCGGGGACATCGCCACTGAAGCTTTCTTT.

There are many counts of this clonotype. The chain is built from TRBV7-2 and TRBJ2-7; no definite D call. The ends were cut back, 5 bases at V and 2 bases at J, with 10 bases in the middle. The CDR3 runs to 13 residues. Germline lookup yields CDR1 SGHTA and CDR2 FQGNSA. The CDR3 DNA sequence: TGTGCCAGCAGCGTCCTGGCACCCTACGAGCAGTACTTC. Translation gives CASSVLAPYEQYF.

The chain joins TRBV27 to TRBJ2-1, with D perhaps being TRBD1 or TRBD2 (6 bases each). CDR3 length: 14 residues. Deletions cut 2 bases from V and 6 bases from J, with 11 bases between. Germline loops: CDR1 MNHEY, CDR2 SMNVEV (reference sequence). Here the CDR3 DNA reads TGTGCCAGCAGTTTACGTGGGGGGCGCAATGAGCAGTTCTTC. It encodes CASSLRGGRNEQFF.

This clonotype was seen a handful of times. The chain couples TRBV2 to TRBJ2-5, with a possible D match to TRBD1 (6 bases). V lost 6 bases and J 5 bases, leaving 13 bases between the germline ends. There are 13 residues in the CDR3. Germline CDR1 is SNHLY and CDR2 is FYNNEI. CDR3: CASSRTGLETQYF. The CDR3 region has the DNA TGTGCCAGCAGCCGCACAGGGTTGGAGACCCAGTACTTC.

This clonotype was picked up a small number of times. The rearrangement joins TRBV4-1 to TRBJ2-2; D is ambiguous. Germline values: CDR1 MGHRA, CDR2 YSYEKL. V gave up 1 base and J gave up 5 bases, with 8 bases separating them. The CDR3 consists of 14 residues. The CDR3 nucleotides read TGCGCCAGCAGCCAAGTCATTTGGACCGGGGAGCTGTTTTTT. Translating it yields CASSQVIWTGELFF.

V gene TRBV12-3 or TRBV12-4 combines with J gene TRBJ2-7; a possible D gene is TRBD2 (7 bases). The CDR3 loop spans 15 amino acids. Trimming took 5 bases from V and 5 from J, leaving 19 bases between them. CDR3 DNA sequence: TGTGCCAGCAGTCCTGGGCTCGGGGGGCGAAACGAGCAGTACGTC. It translates to CASSPGLGGRNEQYV.

This clonotype was recorded a few times. The CDR3 DNA reads TGTGCCAGCAGCCTACCACCGCCGATAGAGCAGTTCTTC. Translated, it gives CASSLPPPIEQFF. This rearrangement joins TRBV14 to TRBJ2-1; D not resolved. V was clipped by 4 bases and J by 10 bases, with 14 bases between them. This CDR3 is 13 amino acids long. CDR1 and CDR2 (germline): SGHDN, FVKESK.

This clonotype was seen many times. V and J are TRBV7-8 and TRBJ2-2, with 8 bases aligning to TRBD2. Germline trimming cut 4 bases from V and 2 bases from J; bases unmatched to any gene: 6. The CDR3 contains 16 residues. In germline, CDR1 is SGHVS, CDR2 FQNEAQ. The CDR3 loop is CASSYRLAFNTGELFF. The CDR3 region has the DNA TGTGCCAGCAGCTACCGACTAGCGTTTAACACCGGGGAGCTGTTTTTT.

This clonotype showed up just a few times. The chain recombines TRBV20-1 with TRBJ2-1, with 9 bases that match TRBD1. CDR1 is DFQATT, CDR2 SNEGSKA, per germline (reference sequence). V lost 0 bases, J lost 8 bases, and 8 bases stayed unmatched. The CDR3 runs to 15 residues. CDR3 DNA: TGCAGTGCTAGAGAAAGGGGACAGGGTTCCGATGAGCAGTTCTTC. As protein: CSARERGQGSDEQFF.

This chain uses TRBV28 with TRBJ2-5, with D possibly matching TRBD2 (5 bases). Germline V gene lookup returns CDR1 MDHEN and CDR2 SYDVKM. The CDR3 consists of 14 residues. The V and J ends lost 6 bases and 5 bases respectively, with 16 bases between them. The CDR3 region has the DNA TGTGCCAGCAGCCAGGACGGGGTCGAGGAGACCCAGTACTTC. As protein: CASSQDGVEETQYF. Supplemented by reference TRBV28 and TRBJ2-5, the full variable domain reads DVKVTQSSRYLVKRTGEKVFLECVQDMDHENMFWYRQDPGLGLRLIYFSYDVKMKEKGDIPEGYSVSREKKERFSLILESASTNQTSMYLCASSQDGVEETQYFGPGTRLLVL.